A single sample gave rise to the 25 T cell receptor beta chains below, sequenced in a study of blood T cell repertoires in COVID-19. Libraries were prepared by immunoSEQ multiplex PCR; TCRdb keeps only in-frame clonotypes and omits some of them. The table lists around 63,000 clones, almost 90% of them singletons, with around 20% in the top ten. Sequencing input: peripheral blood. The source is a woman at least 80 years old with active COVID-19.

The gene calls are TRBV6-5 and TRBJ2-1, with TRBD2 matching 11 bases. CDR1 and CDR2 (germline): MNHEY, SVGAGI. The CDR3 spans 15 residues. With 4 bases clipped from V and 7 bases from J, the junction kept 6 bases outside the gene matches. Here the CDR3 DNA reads TGTGCCAGCAGTTTTTTTAGCGGGGGGGCAAATGAGCAGTTCTTC. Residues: CASSFFSGGANEQFF.

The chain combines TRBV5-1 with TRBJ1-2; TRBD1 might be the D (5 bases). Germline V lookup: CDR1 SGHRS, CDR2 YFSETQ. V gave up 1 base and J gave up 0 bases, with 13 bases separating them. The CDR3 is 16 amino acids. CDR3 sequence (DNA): TGCGCCAGCAGCTTGATGGGGGGGGTCCCTAACTATGGCTACACCTTC. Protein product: CASSLMGGVPNYGYTF.

In DNA, the CDR3 is TGCAGTGCTAGTCTCGGGGTACCTACTGAAGCTTTCTTT. It yields the protein CSASLGVPTEAFF. This chain uses TRBV20-1 with TRBJ1-1; no reliable D call. CDR3 length: 13 amino acids. CDR1 is DFQATT, CDR2 SNEGSKA, per germline (reference sequence). V lost 3 bases to trimming and J lost 5 bases, with 13 bases between them.

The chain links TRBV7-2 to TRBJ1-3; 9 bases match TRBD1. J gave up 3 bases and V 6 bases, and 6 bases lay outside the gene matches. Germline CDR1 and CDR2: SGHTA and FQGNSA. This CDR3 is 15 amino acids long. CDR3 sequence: CASRSTGGGGNTIYF. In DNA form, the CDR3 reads TGTGCCAGCAGATCGACAGGGGGTGGTGGAAACACCATATATTTT.

The CDR3 reads CASSSRTGEKSPLHF. For the CDR3, the DNA is TGTGCCAGCAGCTCCAGGACAGGGGAAAAATCACCCCTCCACTTT. V is TRBV11-2 and J is TRBJ1-6; 9 nucleotides agree with TRBD1. The germline V gene has CDR1 SGHAT and CDR2 FQNNGV. The junction had 8 bases not matched to a gene; V was cut back by 4 bases and J by 10 bases. The CDR3 extends over 15 amino acids.

The CDR3 here is CASSYSTSGADTQYF. CDR3 sequence (DNA): TGTGCCAGCAGTTACTCGACTAGCGGAGCGGATACGCAGTATTTT. The gene calls are TRBV6-6 and TRBJ2-3, with 9 bases identical to TRBD2. J lost 6 bases, V lost 0 bases, and 4 bases had no gene match. CDR1 is MNHNY, CDR2 SVGAGI, per germline (reference sequence). The CDR3 extends over 15 amino acids.

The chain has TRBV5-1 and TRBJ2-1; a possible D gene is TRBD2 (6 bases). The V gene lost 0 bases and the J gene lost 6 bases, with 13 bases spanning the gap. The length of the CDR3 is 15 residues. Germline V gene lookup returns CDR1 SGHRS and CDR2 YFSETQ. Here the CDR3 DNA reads TGCGCCAGCAGCTTGGATCTCCCGGGGGTCAATGAGCAGTTCTTC. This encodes CASSLDLPGVNEQFF.

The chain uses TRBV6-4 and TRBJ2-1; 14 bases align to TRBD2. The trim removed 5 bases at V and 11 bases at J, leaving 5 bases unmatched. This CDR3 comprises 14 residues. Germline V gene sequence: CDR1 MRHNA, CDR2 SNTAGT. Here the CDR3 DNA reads TGTGCCAGCAGTAGCGGACTAGCGGGGGGACAGCAGTTCTTC. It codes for CASSSGLAGGQQFF.

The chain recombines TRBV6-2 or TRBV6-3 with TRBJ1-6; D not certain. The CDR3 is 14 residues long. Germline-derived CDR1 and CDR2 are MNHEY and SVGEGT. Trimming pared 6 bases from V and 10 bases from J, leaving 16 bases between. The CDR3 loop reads CASSRRGGESPLHF. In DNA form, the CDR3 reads TGTGCCAGCAGCCGCCGGGGAGGAGAGTCACCCCTCCACTTT.

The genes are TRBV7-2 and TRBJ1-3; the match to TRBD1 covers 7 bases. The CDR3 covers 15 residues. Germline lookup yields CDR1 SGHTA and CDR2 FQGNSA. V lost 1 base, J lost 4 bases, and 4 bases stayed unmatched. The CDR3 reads CASSLVVRGGNTIYF. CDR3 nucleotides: TGTGCCAGCAGCTTAGTAGTCAGGGGGGGAAACACCATATATTTT.

The CDR3 is CASSEWLAGVNEQFF. In DNA form, the CDR3 reads TGTGCCAGCAGTGAATGGCTAGCGGGTGTCAATGAGCAGTTCTTC. V is TRBV6-1 and J is TRBJ2-1, with 8 bases matching TRBD2. The CDR3 loop spans 15 amino acids. Trimming removed 2 bases from V and 6 bases from J; junction bases left unmatched: 6. Germline lookup yields CDR1 MNHNS and CDR2 SASEGT.

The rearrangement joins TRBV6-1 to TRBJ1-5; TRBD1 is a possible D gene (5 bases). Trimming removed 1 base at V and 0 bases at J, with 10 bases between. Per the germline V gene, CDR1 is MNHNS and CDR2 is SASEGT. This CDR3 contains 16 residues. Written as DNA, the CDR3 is TGTGCCAGCAGTGAAGGGACAACTTATAGCAATCAGCCCCAGCATTTT. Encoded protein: CASSEGTTYSNQPQHF.

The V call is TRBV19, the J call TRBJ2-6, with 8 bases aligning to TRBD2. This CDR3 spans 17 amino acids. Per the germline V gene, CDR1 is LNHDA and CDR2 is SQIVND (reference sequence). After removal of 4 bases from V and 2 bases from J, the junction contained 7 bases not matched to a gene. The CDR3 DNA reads TGTGCCAGTAGTAGCCCCGGGGGGGTGACTGGGGCCAACGTCCTGACTTTC. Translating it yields CASSSPGGVTGANVLTF.

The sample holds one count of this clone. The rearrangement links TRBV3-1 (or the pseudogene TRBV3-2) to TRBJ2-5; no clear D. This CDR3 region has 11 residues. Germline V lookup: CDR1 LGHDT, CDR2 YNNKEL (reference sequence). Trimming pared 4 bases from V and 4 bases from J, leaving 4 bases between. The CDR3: CASSLRETQYF. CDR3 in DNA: TGTGCCAGCAGCCTGAGAGAGACCCAGTACTTC.

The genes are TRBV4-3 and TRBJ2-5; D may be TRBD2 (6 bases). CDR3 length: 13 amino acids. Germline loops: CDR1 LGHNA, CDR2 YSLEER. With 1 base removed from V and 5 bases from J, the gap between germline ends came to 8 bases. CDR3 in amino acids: CASSQGGRETQYF. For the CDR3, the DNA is TGCGCCAGCAGCCAAGGAGGGAGGGAGACCCAGTACTTC.

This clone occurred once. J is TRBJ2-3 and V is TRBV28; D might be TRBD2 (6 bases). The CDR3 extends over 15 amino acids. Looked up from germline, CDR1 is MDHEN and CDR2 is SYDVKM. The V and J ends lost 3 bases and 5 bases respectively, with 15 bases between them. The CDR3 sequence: CASSFAGNRGDTQYF. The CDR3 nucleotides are TGTGCCAGCAGTTTCGCGGGGAATCGCGGAGATACGCAGTATTTT.

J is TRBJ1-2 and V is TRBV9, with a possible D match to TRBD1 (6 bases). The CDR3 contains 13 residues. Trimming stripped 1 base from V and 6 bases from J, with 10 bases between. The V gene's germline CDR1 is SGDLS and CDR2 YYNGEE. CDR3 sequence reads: CASSVLGGHGYTF. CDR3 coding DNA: TGTGCCAGCAGCGTACTCGGGGGGCATGGCTACACCTTC.

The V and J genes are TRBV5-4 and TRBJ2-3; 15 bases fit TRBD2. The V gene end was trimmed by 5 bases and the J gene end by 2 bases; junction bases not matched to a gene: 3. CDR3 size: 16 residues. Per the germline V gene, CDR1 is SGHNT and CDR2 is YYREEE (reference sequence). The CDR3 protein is CASRGLAGGPTDTQYF. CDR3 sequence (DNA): TGTGCCAGCAGGGGACTAGCGGGGGGCCCCACAGATACGCAGTATTTT.

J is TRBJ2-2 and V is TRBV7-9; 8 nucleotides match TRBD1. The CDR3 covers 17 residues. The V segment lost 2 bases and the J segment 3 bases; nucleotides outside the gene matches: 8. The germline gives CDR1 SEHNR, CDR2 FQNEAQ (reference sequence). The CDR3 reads CASSLLRGQADTGELFF. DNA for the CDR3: TGTGCCAGCAGCTTACTCAGGGGACAGGCTGACACCGGGGAGCTGTTTTTT.

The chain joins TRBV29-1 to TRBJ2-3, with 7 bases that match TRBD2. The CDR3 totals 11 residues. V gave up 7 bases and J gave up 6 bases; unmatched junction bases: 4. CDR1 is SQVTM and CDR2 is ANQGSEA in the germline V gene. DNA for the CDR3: TGCAGCGGACTAGCCCCCGATACGCAGTATTTT. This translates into CSGLAPDTQYF.

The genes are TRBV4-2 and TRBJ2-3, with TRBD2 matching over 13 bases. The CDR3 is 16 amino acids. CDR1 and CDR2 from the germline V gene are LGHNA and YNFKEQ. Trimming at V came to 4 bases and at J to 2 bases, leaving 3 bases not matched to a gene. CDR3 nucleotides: TGTGCCAGCAGCCCAGGACTAGCGGGGGCCACAGATACGCAGTATTTT. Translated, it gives CASSPGLAGATDTQYF.

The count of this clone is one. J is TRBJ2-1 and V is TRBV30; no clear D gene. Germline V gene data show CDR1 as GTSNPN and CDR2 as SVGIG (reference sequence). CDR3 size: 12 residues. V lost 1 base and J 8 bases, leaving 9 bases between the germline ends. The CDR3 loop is CAWSGLVHEQFF. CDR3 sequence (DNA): TGTGCCTGGAGTGGGCTGGTCCATGAGCAGTTCTTC.

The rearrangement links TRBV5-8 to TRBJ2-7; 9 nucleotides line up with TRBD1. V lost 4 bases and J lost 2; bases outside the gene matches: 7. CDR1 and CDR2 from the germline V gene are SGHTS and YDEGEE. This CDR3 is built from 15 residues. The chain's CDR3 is CASSRDRDGTYEQYF. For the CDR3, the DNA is TGTGCCAGCAGCCGGGACAGGGACGGAACCTACGAGCAGTACTTC.

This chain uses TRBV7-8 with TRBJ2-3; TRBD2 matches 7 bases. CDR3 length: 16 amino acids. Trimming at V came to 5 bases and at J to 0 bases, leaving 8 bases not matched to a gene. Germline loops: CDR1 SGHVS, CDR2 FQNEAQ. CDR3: CASSGSSGDSTDTQYF. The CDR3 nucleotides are TGTGCCAGCAGCGGGTCTAGCGGTGATAGCACAGATACGCAGTATTTT.

The CDR3: CASSSGNLETQYF. CDR3 in DNA: TGTGCCAGCAGTTCCGGGAATTTAGAGACCCAGTACTTC. The chain recombines TRBV28 with TRBJ2-5, with D possibly being TRBD2 (5 bases). This CDR3 comprises 13 residues. Trimming pared 4 bases from V and 4 bases from J, leaving 10 bases between. CDR1 is MDHEN and CDR2 is SYDVKM in the germline V gene.